These T cell receptor beta chains were read from a single sample in a study of T cell changes during pregnancy in multiple sclerosis. Measured with immunoSEQ multiplex PCR; TCRdb has only the in-frame clones, and not every one. Here the sample spans fewer than 55,000 clones, around 93% being singletons. The sequences come from peripheral blood, collected after pregnancy. These receptors were taken from a female donor with multiple sclerosis, enrolled in a pregnancy study. CDR3s include the opening cysteine and the closing phenylalanine or tryptophan. Fields, in order: D gene, J gene, clone size, V gene, CDR3 DNA, CDR3 protein. The D gene is left open where the match is weak. Not every row has a clone size; where given, it reads once, few, many or a size class.

>NA|TRBJ1-2|once|TRBV5-1
TGCGCCAGCAGCTTTCTACAGGGTGATTATGGCTACACCTTC
CASSFLQGDYGYTF
>NA|TRBJ1-1|NA|TRBV7-9
TGTGCCAGCAGCTTAAACGGAGGGATCGGGGCTTTCTTT
CASSLNGGIGAFF
>TRBD1|TRBJ2-6|NA|TRBV2
TGTGCCAGCAGTGTCCTTGGAAGGGGGCAACTCCCTGGGGCCAACGTCCTGACTTTC
CASSVLGRGQLPGANVLTF
>NA|TRBJ2-7|NA|TRBV21-1
TGTGCCGCCTCCGGGACAGGGTACGAGCAGTACTTC
CAASGTGYEQYF
>TRBD1|TRBJ1-1|NA|TRBV7-9
TGTGCCAGCAGCTCCCGGACAGGGGTTAACACTGAAGCTTTCTTT
CASSSRTGVNTEAFF
>TRBD1|TRBJ2-7|once|TRBV2
TGTGCCAGCAGGGTGACAGGGGTCTACGAGCAGTACTTC
CASRVTGVYEQYF
>NA|TRBJ1-1|NA|TRBV7-2
TGTGCCAGCAGCCCCGGCCGGGTCATTAACACTGAAGCTTTCTTT
CASSPGRVINTEAFF
>NA|TRBJ2-1|NA|TRBV9
TGTGCCAGCAGCGCCGATACCGGGGGTTACAATGAGCAGTTCTTC
CASSADTGGYNEQFF
>NA|TRBJ1-6|NA|TRBV6-5
TGTGCCAGCAGAAGGGGGGGGGCCTATAATTCACCCCTCCACTTT
CASRRGGAYNSPLHF
>NA|TRBJ2-7|NA|TRBV10-3
TGTGCCATCAGTGAGCCCCGGGACACCGACTCCTACGAGCAGTACTTC
CAISEPRDTDSYEQYF
>TRBD2|TRBJ2-1|NA|TRBV7-3
TGTGCCAGCAGCCCTAGGGGGCGAGCGGGGGGATACAATGAGCAGTTCTTC
CASSPRGRAGGYNEQFF
>NA|TRBJ2-5|NA|TRBV2
TGTGCCAGCAGAGAAAGGACTACCCAAGAGACCCAGTACTTC
CASRERTTQETQYF
>NA|TRBJ1-1|NA|TRBV7-2
TGTGCCAGCAGCCTTTGGGGGGGGGCCACTGAAGCTTTCTTT
CASSLWGGATEAFF
>NA|TRBJ2-2|NA|TRBV7-2
TGTGCCAGCAGAGTCCACCGCGGCCCTCACCGGGAGCTGTTTTTT
CASRVHRGPHRELFF
>NA|TRBJ2-5|NA|TRBV6-1
TGTGCCAGCAGTGTGCAGGGGAGGGAAGAGACCCAGTACTTC
CASSVQGREETQYF
>NA|TRBJ2-1|once|TRBV7-9
TGTGCCAGCAGCTGGCGGGGTCAACGAAGTGAGCAGTTCTTC
CASSWRGQRSEQFF
>NA|TRBJ2-1|NA|TRBV21-1
TGTGCCAGCAGCCTCCAGGGGCCACCGGCGGGGGGAAATGAGCAGTTCTTC
CASSLQGPPAGGNEQFF
>NA|TRBJ2-1|NA|TRBV29-1
TGCAGCGCCTGGACAGACCTCAATGAGCAGTTCTTC
CSAWTDLNEQFF
>NA|TRBJ1-6|NA|TRBV2
TGTGCCAGCAGTGACGTGCAGATTAATTCACCCCTCCACTTT
CASSDVQINSPLHF
>TRBD1|TRBJ2-1|NA|TRBV9
TGTGCCAGCAGCGCCACAGGGGACTCCTACAATGAGCAGTTCTTC
CASSATGDSYNEQFF
>TRBD2|TRBJ2-3|NA|TRBV15
TGTGCCACCAGCAGAGATTCGGGACTAGGCTCAGATACGCAGTATTTT
CATSRDSGLGSDTQYF
>TRBD1|TRBJ1-2|NA|TRBV12-5
TGTGCTAGTGGGTCCGGGACAGCCAACTATGGCTACACCTTC
CASGSGTANYGYTF
>TRBD1|TRBJ1-3|NA|TRBV18
TGTGCCAGCTCACAACAGGGGTTGGCCTCTGGAAACACCATATATTTT
CASSQQGLASGNTIYF
>TRBD1|TRBJ1-1|once|TRBV25-1
TGTGCCAGCAGTGAAGACAGGGGAACAAACACTGAAGCTTTCTTT
CASSEDRGTNTEAFF
>TRBD1|TRBJ1-2|NA|TRBV11-1
TGTGCCAGCAGCTTAGAATTAGGGGGCGCGGATGGCTACACCTTC
CASSLELGGADGYTF
>TRBD2|TRBJ2-3|once|TRBV5-4
TGTGCCAGCAGCCCGGGACTAGCGGAGGGTTTCACAGATACGCAGTATTTT
CASSPGLAEGFTDTQYF
>TRBD1|TRBJ1-4|NA|TRBV28
TGTGCCAGCACCTATTCCGGGACAGGGAATGAAAAACTGTTTTTT
CASTYSGTGNEKLFF
>NA|TRBJ2-1|NA|TRBV9
TGTGCCAGCAGCGTAGCCCCAGGTTCCTACAATGAGCAGTTCTTC
CASSVAPGSYNEQFF
>TRBD1|TRBJ2-5|NA|TRBV7-3
TGTGCCAGCAGCTTAGGACAGGGCAGGGCAGAGACCCAGTACTTC
CASSLGQGRAETQYF
>NA|TRBJ2-6|NA|TRBV5-8
TGTGCCAGCAGCTTGGGGCCAAGTGCCGGGGCCAACGTCCTGACTTTC
CASSLGPSAGANVLTF
>TRBD2|TRBJ2-1|NA|TRBV19
TGTGCCAGTATTCGCACTAGCGGGGGGTACAATGAGCAGTTCTTC
CASIRTSGGYNEQFF
>TRBD1|TRBJ1-1|NA|TRBV19
TGTGCCAGTACCAAACAGGGGAAGAACACTGAAGCTTTCTTT
CASTKQGKNTEAFF
>TRBD2|TRBJ2-1|NA|TRBV30
TGTGCCTGGGATCGGGGCCACCGGGGGGGGGATGAGCAGTTCTTC
CAWDRGHRGGDEQFF
>TRBD2|TRBJ2-5|medium-sized|TRBV5-3
TGTGCCAGAAGCCGGGGGGACTCGGAGACCCAGTACTTC
CARSRGDSETQYF
>TRBD1|TRBJ1-6|once|TRBV5-6
TGTGCCAGCAGCTCGGGACAGGGGGTAAATTCACCCCTCCACTTT
CASSSGQGVNSPLHF
>NA|TRBJ2-5|NA|TRBV11-2
TGTGCCAGCAGCTACGGGGGGCGGGTCCAAGAGACCCAGTACTTC
CASSYGGRVQETQYF
>NA|TRBJ1-3|once|TRBV9
TGTGCCAGCAGCGTAGCGACAGAAGTCGGAAACACCATATATTTT
CASSVATEVGNTIYF
>TRBD2|TRBJ2-1|NA|TRBV13
TGTGCCAGCAGCTCCACCCTAACTAGCGGGTACAATGAGCAGTTCTTC
CASSSTLTSGYNEQFF
>NA|TRBJ2-6|NA|TRBV27
TGTGCCAGCAGCCCCGGAGCGCCGGGGGCCAACGTCCTGACTTTC
CASSPGAPGANVLTF
>NA|TRBJ2-3|once|TRBV18
TGTGCCAGCTCAAATACAGGAGGGGTCGGAGGCGCAGATACGCAGTATTTT
CASSNTGGVGGADTQYF
>TRBD1|TRBJ1-2|NA|TRBV30
TGTGCCTGGAGACGACAGGGGCCAAACTATGGCTACACCTTC
CAWRRQGPNYGYTF
>NA|TRBJ1-4|medium-sized|TRBV21-1
TGTGCCAGCAGCAGACAGAGTGAAAAACTGTTTTTT
CASSRQSEKLFF
>TRBD1|TRBJ2-7|NA|TRBV6-1
TGTGCCAGCAGTTCTACGGGACAGTTGAACGAGCAGTACTTC
CASSSTGQLNEQYF
>NA|TRBJ1-1|NA|TRBV2
TGTGCCAGCAATCCCGCAGGGGTGAACACTGAAGCTTTCTTT
CASNPAGVNTEAFF
>NA|TRBJ2-7|once|TRBV5-6
TGTGCCAGCAGCTTCATCACAGGGCCCTACGAGCAGTACTTC
CASSFITGPYEQYF
>NA|TRBJ1-1|NA|TRBV19
TGTGCCAGTAGACCCACGGGACAACGAGGGACGAACACTGAAGCTTTCTTT
CASRPTGQRGTNTEAFF
>NA|TRBJ2-5|NA|TRBV10-2
TGCGCCAGCAGTGAGTCGGCGGCACGGCGAGAGACCCAGTACTTC
CASSESAARRETQYF
>NA|TRBJ1-1|NA|TRBV4-3
TGCGCCAGCAGCCAAGTGGGAGGGGAAGCTTTCTTT
CASSQVGGEAFF
>NA|TRBJ1-1|NA|TRBV15
TGTGCCACCAGCACCATCCCTTGGAGGTTAGACACTGAAGCTTTCTTT
CATSTIPWRLDTEAFF
>NA|TRBJ1-2|once|TRBV10-3
TGTGCCATCAGTGAGGGAAGCAGGCTGGATGGCTACACCTTC
CAISEGSRLDGYTF
>NA|TRBJ1-4|NA|TRBV14
TGTGCCAGCAGCCAAGAGAGCCCTTCAGGGGAAACCCCCGTAAAACTGTTTTTT
CASSQESPSGETPVKLFF